This T cell receptor (beta chain) is from a study of T cell responses to AZD1222 COVID-19 vaccine. On this clone itself: Its antigen is not identified.

This table comes from immunoSEQ multiplex PCR, and its TCRdb copy is limited to in-frame clones, with some not included. The repertoire has under 150,000 clones, 91% of them found once; the top ten carry roughly 2%. CDR1 and CDR2 from the germline V gene are LGHDT and YNNKEL (reference sequence). Trimming pared 1 base from V and 12 bases from J, leaving 18 bases between. CDR3 length: 15 residues. The study's findings and limits: Females outnumbered males among donors, who were mostly white British; clonal diversity was possibly underestimated. Within unmutated variant regions lay the reported targets of nearly half of spike-specific TCRs.

The origin of this receptor is an adult who received the AZD1222 COVID-19 vaccine. The material was peripheral blood, obtained 28 days after the second AZD1222 dose. The chain carries TRBV3-1 (or the pseudogene TRBV3-2) and TRBJ1-4, with D hard to call. The CDR3 region is CASSQVGLPVGELFF. In nucleotides, the CDR3 is TGTGCCAGCAGCCAAGTCGGGCTGCCAGTTGGGGAACTGTTTTTT.